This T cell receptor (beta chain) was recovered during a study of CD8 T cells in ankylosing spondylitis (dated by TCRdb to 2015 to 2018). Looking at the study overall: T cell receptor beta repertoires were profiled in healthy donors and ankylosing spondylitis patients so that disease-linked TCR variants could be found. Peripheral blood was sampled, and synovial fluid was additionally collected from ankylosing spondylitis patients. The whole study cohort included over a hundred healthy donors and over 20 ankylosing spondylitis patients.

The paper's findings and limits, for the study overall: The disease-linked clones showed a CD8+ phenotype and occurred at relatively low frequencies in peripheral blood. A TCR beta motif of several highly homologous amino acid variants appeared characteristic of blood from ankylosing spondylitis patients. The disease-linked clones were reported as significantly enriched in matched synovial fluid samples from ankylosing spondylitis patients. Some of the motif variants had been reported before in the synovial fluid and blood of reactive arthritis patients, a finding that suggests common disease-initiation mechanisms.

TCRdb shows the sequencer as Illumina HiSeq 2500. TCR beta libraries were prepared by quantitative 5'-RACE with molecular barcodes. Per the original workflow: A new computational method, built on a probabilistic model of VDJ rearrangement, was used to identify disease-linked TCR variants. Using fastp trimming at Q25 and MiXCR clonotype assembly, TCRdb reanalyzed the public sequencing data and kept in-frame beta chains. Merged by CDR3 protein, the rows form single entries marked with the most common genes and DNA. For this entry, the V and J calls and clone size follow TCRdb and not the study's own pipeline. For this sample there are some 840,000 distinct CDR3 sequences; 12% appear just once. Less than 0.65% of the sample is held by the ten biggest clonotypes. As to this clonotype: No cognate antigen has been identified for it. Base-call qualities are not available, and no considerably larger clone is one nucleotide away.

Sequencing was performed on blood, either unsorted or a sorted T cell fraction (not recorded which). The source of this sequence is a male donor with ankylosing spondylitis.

For the CDR3, the sequence is CSARARRYSNQPQHF. The sequence in DNA is TGCAGTGCTAGAGCGCGGAGATATAGCAATCAGCCCCAGCATTTT. This chain joins TRBV20-1 to TRBJ1-5; the D gene is not confidently resolved. CDR1 is given as DFQATT and CDR2 as SNEGSKA, both from the germline V gene (reference sequence). The CDR3 starts with the cysteine, ends with the phenylalanine, and has 15 residues. Only the CDR3 DNA is retained, 45 bases long and in frame from the first base. Trimming removed 1 base from V and 0 bases from J, leaving 10 bases between the germline ends.